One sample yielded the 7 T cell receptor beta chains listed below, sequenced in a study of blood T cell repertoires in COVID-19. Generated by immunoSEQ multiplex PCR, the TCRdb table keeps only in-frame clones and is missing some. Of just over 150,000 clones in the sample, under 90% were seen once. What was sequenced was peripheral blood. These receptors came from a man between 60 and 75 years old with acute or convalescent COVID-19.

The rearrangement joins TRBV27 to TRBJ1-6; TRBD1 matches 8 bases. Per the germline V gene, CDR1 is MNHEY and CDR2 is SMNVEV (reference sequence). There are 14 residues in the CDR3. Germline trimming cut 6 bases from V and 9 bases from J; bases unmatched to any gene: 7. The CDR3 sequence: CASRPRTGSSPLHF. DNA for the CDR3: TGTGCCAGCAGACCCCGGACAGGGAGTTCACCCCTCCACTTT.

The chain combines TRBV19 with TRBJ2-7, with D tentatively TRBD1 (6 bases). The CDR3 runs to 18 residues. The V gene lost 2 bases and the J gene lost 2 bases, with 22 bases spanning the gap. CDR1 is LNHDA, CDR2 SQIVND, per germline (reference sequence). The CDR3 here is CASSITPGQLGLTYEQYF. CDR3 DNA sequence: TGTGCCAGTAGTATAACCCCAGGACAGCTGGGGTTAACCTACGAGCAGTACTTC.

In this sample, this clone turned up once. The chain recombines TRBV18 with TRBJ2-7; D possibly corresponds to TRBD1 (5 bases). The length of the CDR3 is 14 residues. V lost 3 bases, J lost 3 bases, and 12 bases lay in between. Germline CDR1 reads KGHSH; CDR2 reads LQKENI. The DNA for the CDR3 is TGTGCCAGCTCACCGACTCAAGGGGTCTACGAGCAGTACTTC. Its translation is CASSPTQGVYEQYF.

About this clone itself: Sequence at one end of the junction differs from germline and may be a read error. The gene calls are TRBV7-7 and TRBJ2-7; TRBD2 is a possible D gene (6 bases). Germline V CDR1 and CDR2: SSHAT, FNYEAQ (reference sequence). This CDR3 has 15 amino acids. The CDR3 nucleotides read TGTGCTAGCAGCTTAGCGGACTCCCCCGGCTACGAGCAGTACTTC. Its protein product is CASSLADSPGYEQYF.

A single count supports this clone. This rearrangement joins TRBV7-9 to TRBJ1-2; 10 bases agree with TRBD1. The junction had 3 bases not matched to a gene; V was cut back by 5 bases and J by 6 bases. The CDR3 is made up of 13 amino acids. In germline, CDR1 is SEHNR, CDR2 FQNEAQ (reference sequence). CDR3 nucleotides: TGTGCCAGCAGCCCGGACAGGGGGAATGGCTACACCTTC. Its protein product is CASSPDRGNGYTF.

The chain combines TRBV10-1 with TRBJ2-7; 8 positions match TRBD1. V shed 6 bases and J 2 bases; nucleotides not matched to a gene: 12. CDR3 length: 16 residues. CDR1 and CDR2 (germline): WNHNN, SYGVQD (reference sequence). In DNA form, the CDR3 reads TGCGCCAGCAGAAGGGGCCGGACAGGGCCGACCTACGAGCAGTACTTC. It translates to CASRRGRTGPTYEQYF.

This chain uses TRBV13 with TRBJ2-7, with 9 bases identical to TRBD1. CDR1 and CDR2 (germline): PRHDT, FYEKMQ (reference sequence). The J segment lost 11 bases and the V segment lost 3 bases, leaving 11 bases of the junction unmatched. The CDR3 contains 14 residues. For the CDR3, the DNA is TGTGCCAGCAGCTTGGGGGACAGGGTTAATAGGAAGTACTTC. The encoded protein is CASSLGDRVNRKYF.